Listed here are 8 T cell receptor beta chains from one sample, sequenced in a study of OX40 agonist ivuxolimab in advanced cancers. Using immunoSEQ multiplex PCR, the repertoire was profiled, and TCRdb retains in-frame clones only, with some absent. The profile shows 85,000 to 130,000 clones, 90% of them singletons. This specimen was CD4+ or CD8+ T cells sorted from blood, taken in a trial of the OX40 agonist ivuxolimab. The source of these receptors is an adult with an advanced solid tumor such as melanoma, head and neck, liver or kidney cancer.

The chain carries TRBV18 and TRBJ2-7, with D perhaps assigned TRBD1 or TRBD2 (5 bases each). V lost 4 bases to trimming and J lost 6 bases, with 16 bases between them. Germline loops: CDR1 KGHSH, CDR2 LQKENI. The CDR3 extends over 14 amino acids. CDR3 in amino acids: CASSLSTRGGEQYF. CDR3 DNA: TGTGCCAGCTCACTCTCCACTCGGGGCGGCGAGCAGTACTTC.

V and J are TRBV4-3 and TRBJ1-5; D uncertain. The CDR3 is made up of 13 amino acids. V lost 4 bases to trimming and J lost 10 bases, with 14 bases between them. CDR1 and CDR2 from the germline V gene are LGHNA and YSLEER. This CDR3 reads CASSLDSGQPQHF. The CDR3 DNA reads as TGCGCCAGCAGCCTGGATAGTGGGCAACCCCAGCATTTT.

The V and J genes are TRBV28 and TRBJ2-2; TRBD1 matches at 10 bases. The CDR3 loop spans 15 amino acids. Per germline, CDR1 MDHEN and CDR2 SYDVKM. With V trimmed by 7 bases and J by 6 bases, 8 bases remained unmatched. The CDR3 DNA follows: TGTGCCAGCATTTCGGGACAGGGGCTATCCGGGGAGCTGTTTTTT. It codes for CASISGQGLSGELFF. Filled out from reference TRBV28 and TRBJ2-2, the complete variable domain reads DVKVTQSSRYLVKRTGEKVFLECVQDMDHENMFWYRQDPGLGLRLIYFSYDVKMKEKGDIPEGYSVSREKKERFSLILESASTNQTSMYLCASISGQGLSGELFFGEGSRLTVL.

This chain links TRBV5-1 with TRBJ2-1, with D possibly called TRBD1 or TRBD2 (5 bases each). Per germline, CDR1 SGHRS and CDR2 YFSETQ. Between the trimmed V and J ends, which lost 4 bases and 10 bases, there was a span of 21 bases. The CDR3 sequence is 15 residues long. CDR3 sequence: CASSRSGPGRGEQFF. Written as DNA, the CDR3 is TGCGCCAGCAGCAGGTCCGGGCCCGGTCGGGGCGAGCAGTTCTTC. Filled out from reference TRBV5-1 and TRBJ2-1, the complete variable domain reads KAGVTQTPRYLIKTRGQQVTLSCSPISGHRSVSWYQQTPGQGLQFLFEYFSETQRNKGNFPGRFSGRQFSNSRSEMNVSTLELGDSALYLCASSRSGPGRGEQFFGPGTRLTVL.

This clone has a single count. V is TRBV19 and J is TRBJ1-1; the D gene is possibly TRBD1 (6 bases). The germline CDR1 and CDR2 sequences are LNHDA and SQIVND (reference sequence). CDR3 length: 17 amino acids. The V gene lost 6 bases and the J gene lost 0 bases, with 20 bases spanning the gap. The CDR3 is CASSAEGVGAMNTEAFF. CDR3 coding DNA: TGTGCCAGTAGCGCGGAGGGGGTTGGGGCCATGAACACTGAAGCTTTCTTT.

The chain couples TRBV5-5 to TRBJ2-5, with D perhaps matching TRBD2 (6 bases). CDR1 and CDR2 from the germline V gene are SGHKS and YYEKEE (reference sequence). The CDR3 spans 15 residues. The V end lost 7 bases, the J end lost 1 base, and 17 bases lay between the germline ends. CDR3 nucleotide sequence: TGTGCCAGCCATAAAACCGGGACTCTCCAAGAGACCCAGTACTTC. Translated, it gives CASHKTGTLQETQYF.

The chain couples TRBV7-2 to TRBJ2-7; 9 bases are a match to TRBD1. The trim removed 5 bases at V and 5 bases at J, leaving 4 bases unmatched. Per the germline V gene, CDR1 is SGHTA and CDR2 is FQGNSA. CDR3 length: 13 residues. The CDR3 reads CASSRDRVNEQYF. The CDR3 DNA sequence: TGTGCCAGCAGCCGGGACAGGGTTAACGAGCAGTACTTC.

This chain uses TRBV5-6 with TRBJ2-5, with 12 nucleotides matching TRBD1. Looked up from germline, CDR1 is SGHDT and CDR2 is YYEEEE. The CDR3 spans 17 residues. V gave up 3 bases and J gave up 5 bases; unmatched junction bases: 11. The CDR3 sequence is CASSSRPGQGARETQYF. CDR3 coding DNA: TGTGCCAGCAGCTCGAGACCGGGACAGGGGGCGCGGGAGACCCAGTACTTC.